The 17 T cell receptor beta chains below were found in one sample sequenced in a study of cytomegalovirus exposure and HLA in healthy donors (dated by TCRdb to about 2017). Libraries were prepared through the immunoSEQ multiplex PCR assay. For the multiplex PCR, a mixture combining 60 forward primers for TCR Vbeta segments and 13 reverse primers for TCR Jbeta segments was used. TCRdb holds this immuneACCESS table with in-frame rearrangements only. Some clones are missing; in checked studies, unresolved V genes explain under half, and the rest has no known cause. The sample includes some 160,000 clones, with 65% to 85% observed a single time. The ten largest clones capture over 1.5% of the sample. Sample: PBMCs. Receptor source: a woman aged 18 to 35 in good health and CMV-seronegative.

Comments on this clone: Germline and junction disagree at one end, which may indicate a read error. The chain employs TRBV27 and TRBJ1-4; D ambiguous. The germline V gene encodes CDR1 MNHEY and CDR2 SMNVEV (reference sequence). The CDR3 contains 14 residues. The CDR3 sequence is CASSSNIQIEELFF. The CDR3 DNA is TGTGCCAGCAGTTCAAACATACAAATTGAAGAACTGTTTTTT.

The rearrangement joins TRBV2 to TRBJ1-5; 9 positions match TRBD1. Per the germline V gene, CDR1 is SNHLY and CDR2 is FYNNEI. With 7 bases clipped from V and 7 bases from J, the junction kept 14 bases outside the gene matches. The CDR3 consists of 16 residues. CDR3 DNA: TGTGCCAGCACGAAGTGGGACAGGGAAGTTGGGCAGCCCCAGCATTTT. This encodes CASTKWDREVGQPQHF.

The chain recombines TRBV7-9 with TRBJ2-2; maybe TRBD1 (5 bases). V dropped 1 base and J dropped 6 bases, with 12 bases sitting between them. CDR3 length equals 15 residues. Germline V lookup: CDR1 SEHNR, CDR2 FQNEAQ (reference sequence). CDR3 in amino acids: CASSLEGRVSGELFF. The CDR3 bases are TGTGCCAGCAGCTTAGAGGGCAGGGTCTCCGGGGAGCTGTTTTTT.

The CDR3 region has the DNA TGCAGCGTTGGGGCCGGACAGGGGGCGGTCTATGGCTACACCTTC. It is translated as CSVGAGQGAVYGYTF. V and J are TRBV29-1 and TRBJ1-2; the match to TRBD1 covers 11 bases. Per germline, CDR1 SQVTM and CDR2 ANQGSEA. This CDR3 contains 15 residues. Trimming removed 4 bases from V and 4 bases from J; junction bases left unmatched: 8.

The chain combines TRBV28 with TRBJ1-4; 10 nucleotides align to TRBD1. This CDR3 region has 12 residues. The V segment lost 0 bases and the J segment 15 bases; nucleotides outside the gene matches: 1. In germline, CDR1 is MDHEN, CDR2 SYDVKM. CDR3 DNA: TGTGCCAGCAGTTTATGGGACAGGGGGATGTTTTTT. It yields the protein CASSLWDRGMFF.

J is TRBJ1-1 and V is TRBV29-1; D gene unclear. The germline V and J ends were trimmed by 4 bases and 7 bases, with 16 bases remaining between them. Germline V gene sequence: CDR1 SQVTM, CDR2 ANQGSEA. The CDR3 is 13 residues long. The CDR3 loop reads CSVGAGWTDEAFF. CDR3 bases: TGCAGCGTTGGGGCTGGTTGGACTGATGAAGCTTTCTTT. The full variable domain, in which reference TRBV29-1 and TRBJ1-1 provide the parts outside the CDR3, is SAVISQKPSRDICQRGTSLTIQCQVDSQVTMMFWYRQQPGQSLTLIATANQGSEATYESGFVIDKFPISRPNLTFSTLTVSNMSPEDSSIYLCSVGAGWTDEAFFGQGTRLTVV.

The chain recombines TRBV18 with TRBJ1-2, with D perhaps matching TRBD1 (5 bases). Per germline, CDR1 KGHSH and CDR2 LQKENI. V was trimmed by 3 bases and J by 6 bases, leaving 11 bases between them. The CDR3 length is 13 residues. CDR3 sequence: CASSPGLDHGYTF. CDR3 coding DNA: TGTGCCAGCTCACCGGGACTTGACCATGGCTACACCTTC. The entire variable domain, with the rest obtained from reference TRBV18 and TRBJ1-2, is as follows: NAGVMQNPRHLVRRRGQEARLRCSPMKGHSHVYWYRQLPEEGLKFMVYLQKENIIDESGMPKERFSAEFPKEGPSILRIQQVVRGDSAAYFCASSPGLDHGYTFGSGTRLTVV.

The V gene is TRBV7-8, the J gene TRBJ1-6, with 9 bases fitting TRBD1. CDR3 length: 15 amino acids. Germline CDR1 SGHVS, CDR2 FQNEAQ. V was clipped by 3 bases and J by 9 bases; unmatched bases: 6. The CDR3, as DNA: TGTGCCAGCAGCTTCCGGGACAGGGCCAGTTCACCCCTCCACTTT. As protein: CASSFRDRASSPLHF.

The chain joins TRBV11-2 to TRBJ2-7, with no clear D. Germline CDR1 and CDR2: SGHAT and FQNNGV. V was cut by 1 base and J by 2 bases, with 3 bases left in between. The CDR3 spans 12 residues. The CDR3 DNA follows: TGTGCCAGCAGCTTAGCCACCTACGAGCAGTACTTC. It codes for CASSLATYEQYF.

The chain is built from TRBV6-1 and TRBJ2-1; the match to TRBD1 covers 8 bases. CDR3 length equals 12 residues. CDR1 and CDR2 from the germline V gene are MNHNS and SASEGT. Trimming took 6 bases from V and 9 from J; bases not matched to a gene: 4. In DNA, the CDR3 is TGTGCCAGCAGCAGGGGGCTGGGTGAGCAGTTCTTC. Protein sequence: CASSRGLGEQFF.

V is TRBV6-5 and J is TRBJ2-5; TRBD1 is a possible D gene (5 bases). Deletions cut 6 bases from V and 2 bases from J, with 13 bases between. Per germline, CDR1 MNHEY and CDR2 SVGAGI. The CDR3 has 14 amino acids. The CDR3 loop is CASSLTTEQETQYF. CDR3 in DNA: TGTGCCAGCAGCCTTACGACAGAGCAAGAGACCCAGTACTTC.

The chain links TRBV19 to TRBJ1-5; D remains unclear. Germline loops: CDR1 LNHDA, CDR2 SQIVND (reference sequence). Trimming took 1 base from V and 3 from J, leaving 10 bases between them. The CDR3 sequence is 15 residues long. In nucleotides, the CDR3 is TGTGCCAGTAGTATAGTTCCGGGAGACAATCAGCCCCAGCATTTT. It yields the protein CASSIVPGDNQPQHF.

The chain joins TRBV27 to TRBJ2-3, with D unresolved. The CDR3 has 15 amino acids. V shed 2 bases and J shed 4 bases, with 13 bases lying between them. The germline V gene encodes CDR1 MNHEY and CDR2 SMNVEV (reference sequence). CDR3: CASSLIPLFADTQYF. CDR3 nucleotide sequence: TGTGCCAGCAGTTTAATTCCCCTATTCGCAGATACGCAGTATTTT.

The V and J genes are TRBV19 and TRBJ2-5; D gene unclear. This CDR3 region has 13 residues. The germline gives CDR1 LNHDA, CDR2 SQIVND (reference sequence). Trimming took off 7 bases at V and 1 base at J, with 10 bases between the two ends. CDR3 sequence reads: CASNGQPQETQYF. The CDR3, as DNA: TGTGCCAGTAATGGGCAGCCCCAAGAGACCCAGTACTTC.

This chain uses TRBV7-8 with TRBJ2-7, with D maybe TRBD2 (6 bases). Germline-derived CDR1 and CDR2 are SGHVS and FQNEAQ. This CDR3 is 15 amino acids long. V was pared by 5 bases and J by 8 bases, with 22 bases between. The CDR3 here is CASSIPGTGVLKQYF. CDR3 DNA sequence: TGTGCCAGCAGCATCCCCGGGACTGGAGTATTGAAGCAGTACTTC.

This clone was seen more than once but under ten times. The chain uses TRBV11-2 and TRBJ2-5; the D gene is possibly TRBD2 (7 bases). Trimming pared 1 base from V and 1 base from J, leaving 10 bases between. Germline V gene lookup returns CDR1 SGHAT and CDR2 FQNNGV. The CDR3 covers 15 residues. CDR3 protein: CASSLGGGPQETQYF. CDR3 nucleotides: TGTGCCAGCAGCTTAGGGGGGGGGCCCCAAGAGACCCAGTACTTC.

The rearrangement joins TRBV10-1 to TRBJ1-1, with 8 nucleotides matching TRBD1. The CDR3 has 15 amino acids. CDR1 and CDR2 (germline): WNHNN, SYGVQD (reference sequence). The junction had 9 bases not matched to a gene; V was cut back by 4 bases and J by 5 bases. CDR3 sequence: CASSAQGQGGTEAFF. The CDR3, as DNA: TGCGCCAGCAGTGCACAAGGACAGGGTGGGACTGAAGCTTTCTTT.